One and the same sample provided the 3 T cell receptor beta chains below, sequenced in a study of identical twins. TCRdb reanalysed the 5' RACE reads using MiXCR and keeps one entry per CDR3 protein. In the table there are approximately 670,000 distinct CDR3 sequences, 5.5% to 6.5% of which are singletons. Input material: naive T cells sorted from blood. The receptors were sampled from a man aged 18 to 30 in good health.

There are a few counts of this clonotype. The chain joins TRBV5-1 to TRBJ2-5, with TRBD2 identical over 11 bases. The germline CDR1 and CDR2 sequences are SGHRS and YFSETQ. The ends lost 0 bases at V and 0 bases at J; junction bases unmatched: 10. The CDR3 runs 19 residues. CDR3: CASSLALAGVLSYQETQYF. The CDR3 bases are TGCGCCAGCAGCTTGGCACTAGCGGGGGTTCTTTCGTACCAAGAGACCCAGTACTTC.

This clonotype has more than one count but fewer than ten. The V and J genes are TRBV24-1 and TRBJ1-5; D not resolved. Germline assignment: CDR1 KGHDR and CDR2 SFDVKD. The CDR3 is 18 residues long. The V end was cut by 2 bases, the J end by 0 bases, with 16 bases between. CDR3 protein: CATSDSLHDGNSNQPQHF. The CDR3 DNA reads TGTGCCACCAGTGATTCGTTGCACGACGGAAATAGCAATCAGCCCCAGCATTTT.

This clonotype was observed a handful of times. The chain recombines TRBV6-2 or TRBV6-3 with TRBJ2-2; D unresolved. The germline V gene encodes CDR1 MNHEY and CDR2 SVGEGT. This CDR3 spans 14 amino acids. Between the trimmed V and J ends, which lost 2 bases and 5 bases, there was a span of 9 bases. In nucleotides, the CDR3 is TGTGCCAGCAGTTACGACCTTCGGACCGGGGAGCTGTTTTTT. Amino acids: CASSYDLRTGELFF.